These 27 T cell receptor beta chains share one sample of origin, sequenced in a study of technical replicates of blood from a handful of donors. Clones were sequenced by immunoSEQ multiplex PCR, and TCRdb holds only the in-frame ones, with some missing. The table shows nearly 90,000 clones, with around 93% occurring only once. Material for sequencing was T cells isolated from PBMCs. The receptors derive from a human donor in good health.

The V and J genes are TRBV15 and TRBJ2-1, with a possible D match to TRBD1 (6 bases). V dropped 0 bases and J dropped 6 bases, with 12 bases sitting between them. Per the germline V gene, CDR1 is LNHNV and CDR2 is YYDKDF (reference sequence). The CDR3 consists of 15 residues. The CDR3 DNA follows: TGTGCCACCAGCAGAGATTTAACAGGGAGCAATGAGCAGTTCTTC. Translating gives CATSRDLTGSNEQFF.

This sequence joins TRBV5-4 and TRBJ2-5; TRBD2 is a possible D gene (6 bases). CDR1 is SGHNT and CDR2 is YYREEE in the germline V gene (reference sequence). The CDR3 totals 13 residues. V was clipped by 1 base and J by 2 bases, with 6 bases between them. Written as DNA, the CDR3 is TGTGCCAGCAGCTTGCGGGGGCAAGAGACCCAGTACTTC. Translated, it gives CASSLRGQETQYF. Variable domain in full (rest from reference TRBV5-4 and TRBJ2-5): ETGVTQSPTHLIKTRGQQVTLRCSSQSGHNTVSWYQQALGQGPQFIFQYYREEENGRGNFPPRFSGLQFPNYSSELNVNALELDDSALYLCASSLRGQETQYFGPGTRLLVL.

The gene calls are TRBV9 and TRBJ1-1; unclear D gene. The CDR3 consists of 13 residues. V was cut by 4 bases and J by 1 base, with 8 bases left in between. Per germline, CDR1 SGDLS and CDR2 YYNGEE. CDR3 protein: CASSFNWNTEAFF. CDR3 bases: TGTGCCAGCAGCTTTAATTGGAACACTGAAGCTTTCTTT.

The CDR3 loop reads CASGRGGLAGWSAKNIQYF. As DNA, the CDR3 is TGTGCCAGCGGGAGGGGGGGACTAGCGGGCTGGTCGGCCAAAAACATTCAGTACTTC. This chain uses TRBV5-4 with TRBJ2-4; 12 bases align to TRBD2. CDR3 length: 19 amino acids. Germline-derived CDR1 and CDR2 are SGHNT and YYREEE (reference sequence). V was clipped by 7 bases and J by 1 base; unmatched bases: 15. Variable domain in full (rest from reference TRBV5-4 and TRBJ2-4): ETGVTQSPTHLIKTRGQQVTLRCSSQSGHNTVSWYQQALGQGPQFIFQYYREEENGRGNFPPRFSGLQFPNYSSELNVNALELDDSALYLCASGRGGLAGWSAKNIQYFGAGTRLSVL.

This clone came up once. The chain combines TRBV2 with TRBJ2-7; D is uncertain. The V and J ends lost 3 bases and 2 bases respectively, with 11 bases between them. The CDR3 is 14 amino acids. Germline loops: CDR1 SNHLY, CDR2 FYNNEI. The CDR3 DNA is TGTGCCAGCAGTGATTGGGCCGGCACCTACGAGCAGTACTTC. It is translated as CASSDWAGTYEQYF.

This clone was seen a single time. The CDR3 DNA is TGTGCCAGTAGTAGGACAGCGCAGGGCTACACCTTC. It yields the protein CASSRTAQGYTF. V gene TRBV19 combines with J gene TRBJ1-2; possibly TRBD1 for D (6 bases). Germline assignment: CDR1 LNHDA and CDR2 SQIVND (reference sequence). This CDR3 spans 12 amino acids. V lost 4 bases to trimming and J lost 8 bases, with 11 bases between them.

The CDR3 region is CASSPLVGLFTDTQYF. The CDR3 region has the DNA TGCGCCAGCAGCCCTCTGGTGGGACTGTTCACAGATACGCAGTATTTT. The chain recombines TRBV4-1 with TRBJ2-3, with D possibly being TRBD2 (6 bases). The CDR3 runs 16 residues. The ends were cut back, 4 bases at V and 2 bases at J, with 16 bases in the middle. CDR1 is MGHRA, CDR2 YSYEKL, per germline.

The CDR3 DNA sequence: TGTGCCAGCAGTTATGCCGGGAGCGCGAATGAGCAGTTCTTC. Protein product: CASSYAGSANEQFF. The chain links TRBV6-5 to TRBJ2-1; D is perhaps TRBD2 (6 bases). The V gene lost 3 bases and the J gene lost 7 bases, with 13 bases spanning the gap. Germline CDR1 reads MNHEY; CDR2 reads SVGAGI. The CDR3 length is 14 residues.

The CDR3 nucleotides are TGTGCCAGCAGCGTAGAAGTGCAGGCCACCTACGAGCAGTACTTC. It is translated as CASSVEVQATYEQYF. The chain combines TRBV9 with TRBJ2-7; no clear D gene. Per the germline V gene, CDR1 is SGDLS and CDR2 is YYNGEE. The CDR3 totals 15 residues. V gave up 0 bases and J gave up 2 bases, with 12 bases separating them.

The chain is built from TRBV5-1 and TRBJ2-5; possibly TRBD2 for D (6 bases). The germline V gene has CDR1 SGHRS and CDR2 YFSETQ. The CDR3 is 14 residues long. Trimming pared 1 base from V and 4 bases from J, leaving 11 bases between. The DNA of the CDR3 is TGCGCCAGCAGCTTGTCCGGGAGCGTAGAGACCCAGTACTTC. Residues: CASSLSGSVETQYF.

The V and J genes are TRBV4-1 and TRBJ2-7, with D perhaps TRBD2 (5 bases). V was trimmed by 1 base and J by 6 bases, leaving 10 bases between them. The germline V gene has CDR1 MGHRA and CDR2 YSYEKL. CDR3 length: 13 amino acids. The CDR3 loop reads CASSQGPSSEQYF. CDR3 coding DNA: TGCGCCAGCAGCCAAGGGCCTAGCAGCGAGCAGTACTTC.

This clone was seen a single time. The CDR3 here is CASSLLYPGVSSYEQYF. The CDR3 DNA reads as TGTGCCAGCAGTTTATTATATCCGGGGGTAAGCTCCTACGAGCAGTACTTC. The V call is TRBV27, the J call TRBJ2-7; D perhaps matches TRBD2 (6 bases). The CDR3 consists of 17 residues. Germline V CDR1 and CDR2: MNHEY, SMNVEV (reference sequence). Deletions cut 1 base from V and 0 bases from J, with 16 bases between.

This CDR3 is CASSLWERTGGRETQYF. CDR3 DNA sequence: TGTGCCAGCAGCTTATGGGAGCGGACAGGGGGCCGGGAGACCCAGTACTTC. This chain uses TRBV11-2 with TRBJ2-5, with TRBD1 matching 11 bases. Germline V gene lookup returns CDR1 SGHAT and CDR2 FQNNGV. Trimming at V came to 2 bases and at J to 5 bases, leaving 10 bases not matched to a gene. The CDR3 extends over 17 amino acids.

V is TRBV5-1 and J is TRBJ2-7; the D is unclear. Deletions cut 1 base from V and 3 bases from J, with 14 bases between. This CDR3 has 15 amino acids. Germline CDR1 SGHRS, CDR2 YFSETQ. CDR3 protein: CASSLNQVANYEQYF. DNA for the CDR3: TGCGCCAGCAGCTTGAATCAGGTCGCTAACTACGAGCAGTACTTC.

The CDR3 bases are TGTGCCAGCAGCGCCAGGGACACTGGGGCCAACGTCCTGACTTTC. It codes for CASSARDTGANVLTF. V and J are TRBV7-6 and TRBJ2-6; maybe TRBD1 (6 bases). The CDR3 covers 15 residues. Germline V CDR1 and CDR2: SGHVS, FNYEAQ. Trimming stripped 5 bases from V and 2 bases from J, with 10 bases between. Filled out from reference TRBV7-6 and TRBJ2-6, the complete variable domain reads GAGVSQSPRYKVTKRGQDVALRCDPISGHVSLYWYRQALGQGPEFLTYFNYEAQQDKSGLPNDRFSAERPEGSISTLTIQRTEQRDSAMYRCASSARDTGANVLTFGAGSRLTVL.

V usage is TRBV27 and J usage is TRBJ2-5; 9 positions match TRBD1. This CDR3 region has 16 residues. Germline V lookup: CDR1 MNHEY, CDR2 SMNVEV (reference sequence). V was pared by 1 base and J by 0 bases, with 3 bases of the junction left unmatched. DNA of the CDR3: TGTGCCAGCAGTTTATACGGGACAGGGAACCAAGAGACCCAGTACTTC. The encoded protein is CASSLYGTGNQETQYF.

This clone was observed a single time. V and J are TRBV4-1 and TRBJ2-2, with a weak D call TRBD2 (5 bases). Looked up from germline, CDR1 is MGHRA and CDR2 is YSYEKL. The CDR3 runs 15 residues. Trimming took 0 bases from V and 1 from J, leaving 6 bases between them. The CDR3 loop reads CASSQDRGNTGELFF. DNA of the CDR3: TGCGCCAGCAGCCAAGATCGGGGGAACACCGGGGAGCTGTTTTTT.

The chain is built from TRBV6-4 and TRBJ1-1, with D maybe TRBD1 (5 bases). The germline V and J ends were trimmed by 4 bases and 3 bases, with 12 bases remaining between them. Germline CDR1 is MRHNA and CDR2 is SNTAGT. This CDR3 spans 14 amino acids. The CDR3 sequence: CASSVELGDTEAFF. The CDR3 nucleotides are TGTGCCAGCAGTGTGGAATTAGGGGACACTGAAGCTTTCTTT.

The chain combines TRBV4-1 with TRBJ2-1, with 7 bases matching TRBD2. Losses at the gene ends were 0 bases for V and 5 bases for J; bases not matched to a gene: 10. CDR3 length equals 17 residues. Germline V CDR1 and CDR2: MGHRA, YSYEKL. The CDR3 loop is CASSQEREREANNEQFF. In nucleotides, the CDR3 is TGCGCCAGCAGCCAAGAACGAGAACGGGAGGCTAACAATGAGCAGTTCTTC.

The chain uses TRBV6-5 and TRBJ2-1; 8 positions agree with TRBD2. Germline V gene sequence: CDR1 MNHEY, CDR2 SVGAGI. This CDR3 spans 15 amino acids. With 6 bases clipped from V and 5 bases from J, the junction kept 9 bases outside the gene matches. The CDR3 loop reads CASRPGSSGNNEQFF. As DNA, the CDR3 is TGTGCCAGCAGACCGGGAAGTAGCGGGAACAATGAGCAGTTCTTC.

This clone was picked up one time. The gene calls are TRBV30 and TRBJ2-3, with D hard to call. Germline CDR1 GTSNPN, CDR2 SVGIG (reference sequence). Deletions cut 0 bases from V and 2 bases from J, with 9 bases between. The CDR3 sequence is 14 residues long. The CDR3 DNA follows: TGTGCCTGGAGTGTCATTGCGGTCACAGATACGCAGTATTTT. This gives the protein CAWSVIAVTDTQYF. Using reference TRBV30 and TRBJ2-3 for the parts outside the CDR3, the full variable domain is SQTIHQWPATLVQPVGSPLSLECTVEGTSNPNLYWYRQAAGRGLQLLFYSVGIGQISSEVPQNLSASRPQDRQFILSSKKLLLSDSGFYLCAWSVIAVTDTQYFGPGTRLTVL.

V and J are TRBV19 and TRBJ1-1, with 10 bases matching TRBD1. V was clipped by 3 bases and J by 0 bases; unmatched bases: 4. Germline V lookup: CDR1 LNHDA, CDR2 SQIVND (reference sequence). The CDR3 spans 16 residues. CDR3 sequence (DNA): TGTGCCAGTAGTATGGGGACAGGGGCCTTGAACACTGAAGCTTTCTTT. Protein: CASSMGTGALNTEAFF.

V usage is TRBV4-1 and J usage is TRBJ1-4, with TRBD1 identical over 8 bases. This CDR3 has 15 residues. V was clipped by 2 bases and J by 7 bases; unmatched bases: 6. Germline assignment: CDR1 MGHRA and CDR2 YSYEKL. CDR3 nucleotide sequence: TGCGCCAGCAGCCAATCGGGGGGACAGGCTGAAAAACTGTTTTTT. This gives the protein CASSQSGGQAEKLFF.

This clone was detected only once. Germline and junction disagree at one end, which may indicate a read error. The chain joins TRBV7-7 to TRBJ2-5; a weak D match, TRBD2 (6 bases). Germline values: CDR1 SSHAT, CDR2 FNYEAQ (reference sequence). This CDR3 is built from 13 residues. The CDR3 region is CASSLGLQETQYF. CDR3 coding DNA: TGTGCTAGCAGCTTAGGACTACAAGAGACCCAGTACTTC.

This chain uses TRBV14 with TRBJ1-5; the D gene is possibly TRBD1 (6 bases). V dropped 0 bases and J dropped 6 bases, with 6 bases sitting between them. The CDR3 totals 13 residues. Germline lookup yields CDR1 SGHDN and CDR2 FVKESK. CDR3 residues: CASSQEQGQPQHF. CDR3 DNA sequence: TGTGCCAGCAGCCAAGAACAGGGTCAGCCCCAGCATTTT.

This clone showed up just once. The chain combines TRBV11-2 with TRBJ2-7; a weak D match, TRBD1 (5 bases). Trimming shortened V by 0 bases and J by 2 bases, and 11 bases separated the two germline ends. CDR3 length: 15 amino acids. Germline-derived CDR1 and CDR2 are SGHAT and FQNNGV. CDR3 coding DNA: TGTGCCAGCAGCTTAGAATGGGGCCCTACCTACGAGCAGTACTTC. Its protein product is CASSLEWGPTYEQYF.

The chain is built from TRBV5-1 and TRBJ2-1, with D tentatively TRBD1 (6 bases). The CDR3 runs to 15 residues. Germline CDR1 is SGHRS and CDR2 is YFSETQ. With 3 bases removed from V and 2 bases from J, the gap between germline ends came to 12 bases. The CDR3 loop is CASSSQGTTYNEQFF. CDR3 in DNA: TGCGCCAGCAGCTCTCAGGGGACCACCTACAATGAGCAGTTCTTC.